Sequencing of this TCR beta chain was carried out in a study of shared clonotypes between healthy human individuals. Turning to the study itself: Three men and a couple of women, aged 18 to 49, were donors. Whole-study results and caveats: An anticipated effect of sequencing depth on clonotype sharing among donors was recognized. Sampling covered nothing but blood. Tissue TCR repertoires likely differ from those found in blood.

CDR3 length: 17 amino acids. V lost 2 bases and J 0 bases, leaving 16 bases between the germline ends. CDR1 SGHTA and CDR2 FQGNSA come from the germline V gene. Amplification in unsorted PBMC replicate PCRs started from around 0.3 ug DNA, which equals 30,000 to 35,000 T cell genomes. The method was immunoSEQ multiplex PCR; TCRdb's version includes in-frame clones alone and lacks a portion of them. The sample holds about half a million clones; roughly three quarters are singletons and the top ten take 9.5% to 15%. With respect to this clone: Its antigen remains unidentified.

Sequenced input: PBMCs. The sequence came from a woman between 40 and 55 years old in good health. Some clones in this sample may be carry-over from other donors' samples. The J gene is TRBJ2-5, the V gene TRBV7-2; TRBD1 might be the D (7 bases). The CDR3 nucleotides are TGTGCCAGCAGCTTACCGCCGACAGGGAGGTACCAAGAGACCCAGTACTTC. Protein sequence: CASSLPPTGRYQETQYF.